Following are 21 T cell receptor beta chains from one sample sequenced in a study of blood T cell repertoires in COVID-19 (dated by TCRdb to the early 2020s). Library generation was performed with the immunoSEQ multiplex PCR assay. TCRdb stores this immuneACCESS table with in-frame sequences only. Part of the clones is absent; in the studies checked, under half of the shortfall reflects unresolved V genes, and no reason is known for the rest. This sample has under 75,000 clones in its table, and about nine tenths of those were observed once. The biggest ten clones account for approximately 11% of the sample. The sample consisted of peripheral blood. These receptors were obtained from a young woman with acute or convalescent COVID-19.

Only one count was recorded for this clone. The rearrangement uses TRBV9 and TRBJ2-5; 12 positions agree with TRBD2. Looked up from germline, CDR1 is SGDLS and CDR2 is YYNGEE. V was pared by 4 bases and J by 2 bases, with 12 bases of the junction left unmatched. This CDR3 spans 18 amino acids. CDR3 amino acids: CASSKGRRLAGVQETQYF. The CDR3 nucleotides read TGTGCCAGCAGCAAGGGGAGAAGACTAGCGGGAGTTCAAGAGACCCAGTACTTC.

This chain connects TRBV6-5 to TRBJ1-4, with 8 bases lining up with TRBD1. J gave up 5 bases and V 6 bases, and 5 bases lay outside the gene matches. Per germline, CDR1 MNHEY and CDR2 SVGAGI. This CDR3 spans 14 amino acids. The CDR3 nucleotides read TGTGCCAGCAGCCAACAGGGGGTAAATGAAAAACTGTTTTTT. This codes for CASSQQGVNEKLFF.

The chain combines TRBV27 with TRBJ2-1; no clear D gene. Germline CDR1 is MNHEY and CDR2 is SMNVEV (reference sequence). The CDR3 is 15 amino acids. V was cut by 0 bases and J by 8 bases, with 14 bases left in between. CDR3 amino acids: CASSLSPLTSYEQFF. CDR3 nucleotides: TGTGCCAGCAGTTTATCCCCCTTAACAAGTTATGAGCAGTTCTTC.

This chain links TRBV5-1 with TRBJ2-7; D perhaps matches TRBD2 (5 bases). Trimming removed 5 bases at V and 5 bases at J, with 17 bases between. The CDR3 length is 14 residues. The germline V gene encodes CDR1 SGHRS and CDR2 YFSETQ. CDR3: CASSLSGPWDEQYF. DNA for the CDR3: TGCGCCAGCAGTTTAAGCGGTCCGTGGGACGAGCAGTACTTC.

The chain carries TRBV18 and TRBJ2-5; TRBD2 matches at 8 bases. The trim removed 3 bases at V and 2 bases at J, leaving 8 bases unmatched. The CDR3 has 16 amino acids. The V gene's germline CDR1 is KGHSH and CDR2 LQKENI. Written as DNA, the CDR3 is TGTGCCAGCTCACCCCTGCGGGGGGATTTACAAGAGACCCAGTACTTC. Translating gives CASSPLRGDLQETQYF.

The V call is TRBV19, the J call TRBJ1-1; perhaps TRBD1 as D (5 bases). In germline, CDR1 is LNHDA, CDR2 SQIVND (reference sequence). V lost 3 bases and J lost 5, with 10 bases in between. This CDR3 has 13 amino acids. The CDR3 DNA reads TGTGCCAGTAGTATTCGGGGGGAAACTGAAGCTTTCTTT. Its protein product is CASSIRGETEAFF.

The chain uses TRBV15 and TRBJ1-2; TRBD1 might be the D (5 bases). V was clipped by 6 bases and J by 0 bases, with 20 bases between them. There are 17 residues in the CDR3. CDR1 is LNHNV, CDR2 YYDKDF, per germline (reference sequence). CDR3 sequence: CATSRADSRIANYGYTF. CDR3 sequence (DNA): TGTGCCACCAGTCGGGCAGACAGCCGAATTGCTAACTATGGCTACACCTTC.

This sequence joins TRBV6-5 and TRBJ1-1; 8 bases are shared with TRBD1. J was trimmed by 1 base and V by 6 bases; bases with no gene match: 4. CDR3 length: 14 amino acids. Germline values: CDR1 MNHEY, CDR2 SVGAGI. The CDR3 bases are TGTGCCAGCAGGGTGGGACAGGCGAACACTGAAGCTTTCTTT. It specifies CASRVGQANTEAFF.

CDR3 nucleotide sequence: TGTGCCAGCAGCTTAGACCGGTCCAACGAGCAGTACTTC. Amino acid sequence: CASSLDRSNEQYF. This chain links TRBV7-2 with TRBJ2-7; D is uncertain. Looked up from germline, CDR1 is SGHTA and CDR2 is FQGNSA. The ends were cut back, 1 base at V and 5 bases at J, with 9 bases in the middle. The CDR3 has 13 amino acids.

The gene calls are TRBV5-1 and TRBJ2-3; D is perhaps TRBD1 (5 bases). V lost 1 base and J 1 base, leaving 10 bases between the germline ends. Looked up from germline, CDR1 is SGHRS and CDR2 is YFSETQ. The CDR3 sequence is 15 residues long. CDR3 in DNA: TGCGCCAGCAGCTTGAATACAGGCCGCACAGATACGCAGTATTTT. This encodes CASSLNTGRTDTQYF.

This sequence joins TRBV19 and TRBJ1-5; 10 positions match TRBD1. The V segment lost 9 bases and the J segment 5 bases; nucleotides outside the gene matches: 10. Per the germline V gene, CDR1 is LNHDA and CDR2 is SQIVND (reference sequence). This CDR3 region has 15 residues. CDR3 protein: CASQGGQGVYQPQHF. The DNA of the CDR3 is TGTGCCAGCCAGGGCGGACAGGGGGTTTATCAGCCCCAGCATTTT.

The chain uses TRBV5-1 and TRBJ2-1; D unclear. This CDR3 is built from 12 residues. CDR1 is SGHRS and CDR2 is YFSETQ in the germline V gene. The V end was cut by 0 bases, the J end by 10 bases, with 8 bases between. CDR3 DNA: TGCGCCAGCAGCTTGGCCCCATCAGAGCAGTTCTTC. Amino acids: CASSLAPSEQFF. Variable domain in full (rest from reference TRBV5-1 and TRBJ2-1): KAGVTQTPRYLIKTRGQQVTLSCSPISGHRSVSWYQQTPGQGLQFLFEYFSETQRNKGNFPGRFSGRQFSNSRSEMNVSTLELGDSALYLCASSLAPSEQFFGPGTRLTVL.

The chain carries TRBV5-1 and TRBJ1-1, with TRBD1 as a possible D gene (5 bases). Germline V lookup: CDR1 SGHRS, CDR2 YFSETQ. Trimming pared 4 bases from V and 0 bases from J, leaving 10 bases between. This CDR3 is built from 14 residues. The CDR3: CASSGGGMNTEAFF. The CDR3 nucleotides are TGCGCCAGCAGCGGGGGAGGTATGAACACTGAAGCTTTCTTT.

V gene TRBV19 combines with J gene TRBJ1-6, with TRBD1 identical over 9 bases. The CDR3 covers 14 residues. CDR1 and CDR2 from the germline V gene are LNHDA and SQIVND (reference sequence). V was clipped by 7 bases and J by 10 bases; unmatched bases: 8. Here the CDR3 DNA reads TGTGCCAGTACCCCCACAGGGGGCGGATCACCCCTCCACTTT. It translates to CASTPTGGGSPLHF.

J is TRBJ1-2 and V is TRBV6-1, with TRBD1 matching 7 bases. Germline trimming cut 1 base from V and 1 base from J; bases unmatched to any gene: 6. CDR1 and CDR2 from the germline V gene are MNHNS and SASEGT. The CDR3 is 16 residues long. The CDR3 bases are TGTGCCAGCAGTGAAGGTTGGGGACAGTTTAACTATGGCTACACCTTC. Translation: CASSEGWGQFNYGYTF.

The V gene is TRBV4-3, the J gene TRBJ2-1; tentative D call: TRBD1 (6 bases). CDR1 LGHNA and CDR2 YSLEER come from the germline V gene. There are 15 residues in the CDR3. Trimming pared 4 bases from V and 6 bases from J, leaving 16 bases between. The CDR3 here is CASSPWLGGGNEQFF. The DNA of the CDR3 is TGCGCCAGCAGCCCCTGGTTAGGGGGTGGCAATGAGCAGTTCTTC.

The V call is TRBV3-1 (or the pseudogene TRBV3-2), the J call TRBJ2-7, with 13 bases lining up with TRBD2. V was clipped by 4 bases and J by 6 bases; unmatched bases: 9. The V gene's germline CDR1 is LGHDT and CDR2 YNNKEL (reference sequence). The CDR3 has 16 residues. The DNA of the CDR3 is TGTGCCAGCAGCCGCGGACTAGCGGGGGATATATCCGAGCAGTACTTC. This encodes CASSRGLAGDISEQYF.

In this sample, this clone turned up once. The V and J genes are TRBV5-1 and TRBJ2-1; TRBD2 aligns across 13 bases. The CDR3 is made up of 16 amino acids. The V segment lost 4 bases and the J segment 8 bases; nucleotides outside the gene matches: 9. The V gene's germline CDR1 is SGHRS and CDR2 YFSETQ. CDR3 amino acids: CASSPRLAGGRDEQFF. CDR3 sequence (DNA): TGCGCCAGCAGCCCCCGACTAGCGGGGGGCCGGGATGAGCAGTTCTTC.

The CDR3 region is CASKIDLSSYNEQFF. The CDR3 nucleotides are TGTGCCAGCAAAATTGACTTAAGCTCCTACAATGAGCAGTTCTTC. This sequence joins TRBV6-5 and TRBJ2-1; D gene ambiguous. CDR1 and CDR2 from the germline V gene are MNHEY and SVGAGI. Trimming cost V 7 bases and J 0 bases, with 13 bases left between them. The CDR3 sequence is 15 residues long.

The chain has TRBV19 and TRBJ2-1; 9 bases are shared with TRBD2. The CDR3 runs 13 residues. J lost 6 bases, V lost 5 bases, and 2 bases had no gene match. Germline CDR1 LNHDA, CDR2 SQIVND (reference sequence). CDR3 sequence: CASSVTSGNEQFF. CDR3 in DNA: TGTGCCAGTAGTGTGACTAGCGGCAATGAGCAGTTCTTC.

This clone was picked up a small number of times. The chain couples TRBV7-2 to TRBJ1-6, with TRBD1 as a possible D gene (6 bases). Deletions cut 2 bases from V and 13 bases from J, with 9 bases between. CDR3 length: 12 amino acids. Germline V CDR1 and CDR2: SGHTA, FQGNSA. The CDR3 loop reads CASSLNGGPLHF. Here the CDR3 DNA reads TGTGCCAGCAGCTTAAATGGGGGCCCCCTCCACTTT.